This T cell receptor beta chain derives from a study of T cells in women clearing cervical HPV infection. Study summary: HLA type stays a possible confounder, typing being limited. Study-wide results and limits: T-cell numbers per sample were unknown and may explain richness differences.

Profiling relied on immunoSEQ multiplex PCR, and the TCRdb table lists in-frame clones only, not all of them. The sample includes 36,000 or so clones. V was pared by 1 base and J by 1 base, with 11 bases between. The CDR3 spans 15 residues. Germline assignment: CDR1 SGDLS and CDR2 YYNGEE. Comments on this clone: Its antigen is currently unknown. The read stops 3 residues short of the end of the CDR3; the missing end is completed from the germline J gene.

The V and J genes are TRBV9 and TRBJ1-1, with TRBD1 as a possible D gene (6 bases). The source material was blood buffy coat. The receptor comes from a woman between 18 and 70 years old with a cervical HPV16 infection that either progressed to CIN3+ or cleared (not recorded which). CDR3 loop: CASSVQGLGNTEAFF. CDR3 DNA, as far as it was read: TGTGCCAGCAGCGTACAGGGGCTCGGGAACACTGAA.